Below, 32 T cell receptor beta chains from the same sample are listed, as sequenced in a study of siplizumab effects on memory and regulatory T cells. Produced via immunoSEQ multiplex PCR; TCRdb's table is partial and in-frame only. The data contain fewer than 130,000 clones, roughly 92% of them singletons. Sequenced material: CD4+ T cells sorted from blood. The receptors here all came from a human donor in good health.

This clone was detected only once. The same CDR3 can be traced to other DNA sequences in this sample. CDR3 nucleotides: TGCAGTGCTATCCGGGGCAATGAGCAGTTCTTC. Protein: CSAIRGNEQFF. The rearrangement joins TRBV20-1 to TRBJ2-1, with D perhaps TRBD2 (5 bases). CDR1 is DFQATT and CDR2 is SNEGSKA in the germline V gene (reference sequence). Trimming removed 4 bases from V and 6 bases from J, with 7 bases in between. The CDR3 sequence is 11 residues long.

The rearrangement links TRBV2 to TRBJ1-5; no definite D call. Germline-derived CDR1 and CDR2 are SNHLY and FYNNEI. The CDR3 has 17 amino acids. V gave up 3 bases and J gave up 0 bases, with 15 bases separating them. The chain's CDR3 is CASSDSYGRYSNQPQHF. DNA for the CDR3: TGTGCCAGCAGTGACTCGTATGGACGTTATAGCAATCAGCCCCAGCATTTT.

V and J are TRBV7-8 and TRBJ1-6; the D is unclear. The V gene's germline CDR1 is SGHVS and CDR2 FQNEAQ. Trimming removed 1 base from V and 13 bases from J, with 11 bases in between. The CDR3 loop spans 13 amino acids. The CDR3 region has the DNA TGTGCCAGCAGCTTAGACATCTATGGTCCCCTCCACTTT. It is translated as CASSLDIYGPLHF.

This clone was detected only once. J is TRBJ2-5 and V is TRBV21-1; the table assigns TRBD1, which was not confirmed against the DNA. TRBV21-1 is classified as a pseudogene. The CDR3 spans 15 residues. The CDR3 DNA sequence: TGTGCCAGCAGCAATAGTCCGGGACAGCCGGAGACCCAGTACTTC. Encoded protein: CASSNSPGQPETQYF.

The V and J genes are TRBV16 and TRBJ1-6, with 7 bases fitting TRBD1. This CDR3 has 16 amino acids. V trimming: 4 bases; J trimming: 10 bases; junction bases outside the gene matches: 13. From germline, CDR1 is KGHSY and CDR2 FQNENV. The CDR3 spells CASSLAGAGGGSPLHF. The CDR3 nucleotides are TGTGCCAGCAGCCTCGCCGGGGCAGGGGGAGGATCACCCCTCCACTTT.

The gene calls are TRBV29-1 and TRBJ2-7; D unresolved. Germline V CDR1 and CDR2: SQVTM, ANQGSEA. Trimming stripped 6 bases from V and 3 bases from J, with 15 bases between. The CDR3 extends over 13 amino acids. The DNA for the CDR3 is TGCAGCGTGAAGACCGATCGGAACTACGAGCAGTACTTC. Protein sequence: CSVKTDRNYEQYF.

V gene TRBV18 combines with J gene TRBJ1-1, with a possible D match to TRBD1 (6 bases). The CDR3 sequence is 14 residues long. In germline, CDR1 is KGHSH, CDR2 LQKENI. Trimming shortened V by 4 bases and J by 1 base, and 10 bases separated the two germline ends. This chain's CDR3 is CASSQQGENTEAFF. The CDR3 region has the DNA TGTGCCAGCTCACAACAGGGCGAGAACACTGAAGCTTTCTTT.

V is TRBV14 and J is TRBJ2-5; TRBD1 might be the D (5 bases). The V and J ends lost 5 bases and 4 bases respectively, with 11 bases between them. This CDR3 has 13 amino acids. Per germline, CDR1 SGHDN and CDR2 FVKESK. The CDR3 DNA sequence: TGTGCCAGCAGCGAGTCAGGGCCAGAGACCCAGTACTTC. Translation gives CASSESGPETQYF.

This chain joins TRBV5-1 and TRBJ1-1; 7 bases align to TRBD1. The CDR3 runs 15 residues. Germline V gene lookup returns CDR1 SGHRS and CDR2 YFSETQ. Unmatched junction bases numbered 10, after V lost 4 bases and J lost 4 bases. CDR3 sequence reads: CASSPRRQGGTEAFF. The CDR3 bases are TGCGCCAGCAGCCCACGACGACAGGGCGGCACTGAAGCTTTCTTT.

The chain is built from TRBV7-3 and TRBJ2-1; the match to TRBD2 covers 7 bases. V was clipped by 2 bases and J by 9 bases; unmatched bases: 10. Germline CDR1 is SGHTA and CDR2 is FQGTGA. This CDR3 is 15 amino acids long. The CDR3 DNA is TGTGCCAGCAGCTTAGGAGGCGGGAGACGAGGTGAGCAGTTCTTC. It codes for CASSLGGGRRGEQFF.

The J gene is TRBJ1-6, the V gene TRBV5-1; tentative D call: TRBD1 (5 bases). CDR1 and CDR2 (germline): SGHRS, YFSETQ. V was pared by 4 bases and J by 3 bases, with 8 bases between. This CDR3 comprises 14 residues. The CDR3 sequence is CASSEQGYNSPLHF. Written as DNA, the CDR3 is TGCGCCAGCAGCGAGCAGGGCTATAATTCACCCCTCCACTTT.

The rearrangement links TRBV11-2 to TRBJ2-5; D unclear. The CDR3 spans 15 residues. Germline lookup yields CDR1 SGHAT and CDR2 FQNNGV. Trimming cost V 4 bases and J 4 bases, with 16 bases left between them. CDR3 sequence reads: CASSYVPQSGETQYF. For the CDR3, the DNA is TGTGCCAGCAGCTACGTACCTCAGTCGGGAGAGACCCAGTACTTC.

The gene calls are TRBV18 and TRBJ2-7, with 11 positions matching TRBD2. Trimming took 4 bases from V and 0 from J; bases not matched to a gene: 14. Germline V gene lookup returns CDR1 KGHSH and CDR2 LQKENI. This CDR3 has 19 residues. CDR3 in DNA: TGTGCCAGCTCACGGTCCGGGACTAGCGGCCCCTTTGACTCCTACGAGCAGTACTTC. Its protein is CASSRSGTSGPFDSYEQYF.

This chain links TRBV11-2 with TRBJ2-2, with 13 bases that match TRBD2. CDR3 size: 17 residues. In germline, CDR1 is SGHAT, CDR2 FQNNGV. Trimming took 5 bases from V and 5 from J; bases not matched to a gene: 8. The CDR3 DNA follows: TGTGCCAGCAGCCCGGGACTAGCGGGGATAGGTACCGGGGAGCTGTTTTTT. It codes for CASSPGLAGIGTGELFF.

The rearrangement joins TRBV7-9 to TRBJ2-5; TRBD2 matches at 11 bases. The J call may be faulty, since TRBJ2-7 better matches the DNA end. Per the germline V gene, CDR1 is SEHNR and CDR2 is FQNEAQ (reference sequence). CDR3 length equals 16 residues. The CDR3 DNA sequence: TGTGCCAGCAGCTTAGATATAGCGGGGGGGCAGCACGAGCAGTACTTC. This gives the protein CASSLDIAGGQHEQYF.

The chain is built from TRBV6-5 and TRBJ2-7; TRBD1 matches at 8 bases. From germline, CDR1 is MNHEY and CDR2 SVGAGI. CDR3 length: 15 residues. J gave up 3 bases and V 5 bases, and 9 bases lay outside the gene matches. The CDR3 region is CASSPAGTGLYEQYF. Written as DNA, the CDR3 is TGTGCCAGCAGTCCCGCCGGGACAGGCCTCTACGAGCAGTACTTC.

The V call is TRBV7-9, the J call TRBJ2-5; D may be TRBD1 or TRBD2 (5 bases each). Trimming left V 5 bases short and J 2 bases short, with 12 bases between. CDR3 size: 14 residues. CDR1 is SEHNR and CDR2 is FQNEAQ in the germline V gene (reference sequence). CDR3 in amino acids: CASSPSGHQETQYF. CDR3 nucleotides: TGTGCCAGCAGCCCCAGCGGACATCAAGAGACCCAGTACTTC.

This sequence joins TRBV20-1 and TRBJ2-7; D remains ambiguous. The CDR3 length is 11 residues. The V and J ends lost 6 bases and 3 bases respectively, with 9 bases between them. In germline, CDR1 is DFQATT, CDR2 SNEGSKA (reference sequence). CDR3 in amino acids: CSAKNNYEQYF. CDR3 DNA: TGCAGTGCCAAAAACAACTACGAGCAGTACTTC.

The V gene is TRBV5-4, the J gene TRBJ2-7; no definite D call. The germline V and J ends were trimmed by 4 bases and 3 bases, with 11 bases remaining between them. The CDR3 sequence is 13 residues long. Per the germline V gene, CDR1 is SGHNT and CDR2 is YYREEE (reference sequence). CDR3 sequence reads: CASSRPLGYEQYF. CDR3 DNA: TGTGCCAGCAGCAGACCTCTGGGCTACGAGCAGTACTTC.

This chain joins TRBV13 and TRBJ2-5, with D possibly matching TRBD1 (6 bases). The CDR3 is 15 amino acids. Germline V gene sequence: CDR1 PRHDT, CDR2 FYEKMQ (reference sequence). V lost 5 bases and J lost 2, with 15 bases in between. CDR3 sequence reads: CASSPFSGTQETQYF. The CDR3 coding sequence is TGTGCCAGCAGCCCATTTTCCGGGACACAAGAGACCCAGTACTTC. The full variable domain, completed using reference TRBV13 and TRBJ2-5, is AAGVIQSPRHLIKEKRETATLKCYPIPRHDTVYWYQQGPGQDPQFLISFYEKMQSDKGSIPDRFSAQQFSDYHSELNMSSLELGDSALYFCASSPFSGTQETQYFGPGTRLLVL.

This sequence joins TRBV14 and TRBJ1-1, with a weak D call TRBD1 (6 bases). CDR1 and CDR2 (germline): SGHDN, FVKESK. The CDR3 length is 14 residues. V gave up 4 bases and J gave up 5 bases, with 14 bases separating them. The CDR3 DNA reads TGTGCCAGCAGCCCACAGGGCGGAGGAACTGAAGCTTTCTTT. Its translation: CASSPQGGGTEAFF.

Only one count was recorded for this clone. The rearrangement links TRBV2 to TRBJ1-5; D ambiguous. V lost 5 bases and J 5 bases, leaving 7 bases between the germline ends. There are 12 residues in the CDR3. Germline V CDR1 and CDR2: SNHLY, FYNNEI. The CDR3 spells CASSPLDQPQHF. CDR3 in DNA: TGTGCCAGCAGTCCTCTCGATCAGCCCCAGCATTTT.

The V gene is TRBV29-1, the J gene TRBJ1-2; D call uncertain. Trimming removed 7 bases from V and 5 bases from J, with 14 bases in between. Germline V gives CDR1 SQVTM, CDR2 ANQGSEA. CDR3 length: 12 amino acids. CDR3 loop: CSGLRAVYGYTF. The CDR3 DNA is TGCAGCGGCCTGAGGGCGGTTTATGGCTACACCTTC. Filled out from reference TRBV29-1 and TRBJ1-2, the complete variable domain reads SAVISQKPSRDICQRGTSLTIQCQVDSQVTMMFWYRQQPGQSLTLIATANQGSEATYESGFVIDKFPISRPNLTFSTLTVSNMSPEDSSIYLCSGLRAVYGYTFGSGTRLTVV.

This clone showed up just once. The V call is TRBV7-2, the J call TRBJ2-1, with D tentatively TRBD2 (5 bases). This CDR3 spans 14 amino acids. The germline CDR1 and CDR2 sequences are SGHTA and FQGNSA. Trimming left V 3 bases short and J 8 bases short, with 14 bases between. DNA for the CDR3: TGTGCCAGCAGCTTGGGCCCTAGCTGGGATGAGCAGTTCTTC. This codes for CASSLGPSWDEQFF. Full variable domain (outside the CDR3, taken from reference TRBV7-2 and TRBJ2-1): GAGVSQSPSNKVTEKGKDVELRCDPISGHTALYWYRQSLGQGLEFLIYFQGNSAPDKSGLPSDRFSAERTGGSVSTLTIQRTQQEDSAVYLCASSLGPSWDEQFFGPGTRLTVL.

The chain links TRBV19 to TRBJ2-5; possibly TRBD2 for D (5 bases). Germline V gives CDR1 LNHDA, CDR2 SQIVND (reference sequence). There are 15 residues in the CDR3. V lost 5 bases, J lost 5 bases, and 18 bases lay in between. Written as DNA, the CDR3 is TGTGCCAGTAGTCCCCACTCGGTGCGGGCGGAGACCCAGTACTTC. This sequence encodes CASSPHSVRAETQYF.

The chain is built from TRBV5-1 and TRBJ1-4, with D possibly TRBD1 on 5 matching bases. CDR1 and CDR2 from the germline V gene are SGHRS and YFSETQ. This CDR3 has 14 residues. Trimming shortened V by 3 bases and J by 5 bases, and 11 bases separated the two germline ends. CDR3 residues: CASSWGTGNEKLFF. DNA for the CDR3: TGCGCCAGCAGCTGGGGGACGGGGAATGAAAAACTGTTTTTT. Full variable domain (remainder filled in from reference TRBV5-1 and TRBJ1-4): KAGVTQTPRYLIKTRGQQVTLSCSPISGHRSVSWYQQTPGQGLQFLFEYFSETQRNKGNFPGRFSGRQFSNSRSEMNVSTLELGDSALYLCASSWGTGNEKLFFGSGTQLSVL.

This clone appeared a single time. The chain employs TRBV19 and TRBJ2-1, with a tentative D call TRBD2 (5 bases). In germline, CDR1 is LNHDA, CDR2 SQIVND (reference sequence). The CDR3 length is 18 residues. The V end was cut by 3 bases, the J end by 0 bases, with 18 bases between. The CDR3 coding sequence is TGTGCCAGTAGTATCGGTCAAGAGCGGCGGAGCTCCTACAATGAGCAGTTCTTC. It codes for CASSIGQERRSSYNEQFF.

The chain carries TRBV6-5 and TRBJ2-7; 7 nucleotides align to TRBD2. This CDR3 is 14 amino acids long. V lost 4 bases, J lost 2 bases, and 5 bases stayed unmatched. CDR1 MNHEY and CDR2 SVGAGI come from the germline V gene. The CDR3 sequence: CASSSGGIPYEQYF. For the CDR3, the DNA is TGTGCCAGCAGTTCGGGGGGTATCCCCTACGAGCAGTACTTC.

This chain uses TRBV7-9 with TRBJ1-5; D is unresolved. Germline V gene lookup returns CDR1 SEHNR and CDR2 FQNEAQ (reference sequence). V was trimmed by 0 bases and J by 4 bases, leaving 10 bases between them. The CDR3 length is 15 residues. CDR3 region: CASSLARTGNQPQHF. For the CDR3, the DNA is TGTGCCAGCAGCTTAGCACGGACGGGGAATCAGCCCCAGCATTTT.

The chain combines TRBV6-1 with TRBJ2-5; no clear D gene. Germline V gene lookup returns CDR1 MNHNS and CDR2 SASEGT. The CDR3 is made up of 14 amino acids. The V gene lost 4 bases and the J gene lost 2 bases, with 11 bases spanning the gap. CDR3: CASSVRNTQETQYF. CDR3 nucleotides: TGTGCCAGCAGTGTTCGAAATACGCAAGAGACCCAGTACTTC.

A remark on this clone: The same CDR3 also results from other DNA sequences found in this sample. CDR3 DNA: TGCGCCAGCAGCTTGGGGGGATATAGCAATCAGCCCCAGCATTTT. Residues: CASSLGGYSNQPQHF. The gene calls are TRBV5-1 and TRBJ1-5; D gene unclear. V lost 0 bases and J lost 0, with 7 bases in between. Germline CDR1 is SGHRS and CDR2 is YFSETQ. CDR3 length: 15 residues.

The rearrangement joins TRBV9 to TRBJ2-1, with 8 bases fitting TRBD1. CDR1 and CDR2 (germline): SGDLS, YYNGEE. V trimming: 3 bases; J trimming: 8 bases; junction bases outside the gene matches: 4. The CDR3 has 13 amino acids. CDR3 region: CASSGPGGYEQFF. The CDR3 DNA reads as TGTGCCAGCAGCGGGCCAGGGGGCTATGAGCAGTTCTTC.